This T cell receptor beta chain was captured by sequencing in a study of blood T cell repertoires in COVID-19. For the study at large: The origin of the acute and convalescent COVID-19 samples was the United States, Italy and Spain. T cells, B-cell-depleted T cells, or PBMCs supplied cDNA or gDNA.

Trimming cost V 5 bases and J 2 bases, with 21 bases left between them. Germline V gene sequence: CDR1 LNHDA, CDR2 SQIVND (reference sequence). The CDR3 has 18 residues. Ages ranged from about 18 to 89 years, with residence in 24 US areas. The study assigned cohorts using participant-reported clinical history. The repertoire was sequenced with immunoSEQ multiplex PCR; TCRdb's copy has only in-frame clones and lacks some. The repertoire holds approximately 140,000 clones, with approximately 88% as singletons. The sequenced sample consisted of PBMCs or T cells enriched from blood (not recorded which). This sequence was found in a woman aged 25 to 39 with acute COVID-19. This sequence joins TRBV19 and TRBJ2-2; D may be TRBD2 (6 bases). The CDR3 DNA reads TGTGCCAGTAGTGGTTGGACTAAGCGAGAGATAAACACCGGGGAGCTGTTTTTT. Its translation: CASSGWTKREINTGELFF.